This T cell receptor beta chain was obtained from a study of control samples from healthy donors and cancer patients. Repertoires were generated with immunoSEQ multiplex PCR, while TCRdb's copy carries only in-frame clones and drops some. The sample carries 130,000 or so clones, more than 70% recorded once. The receptor comes from a man in his forties or fifties in good health. The material sequenced was blood.

CDR3 DNA: TGTGCCTGGAGTGTACCACCAGGACAGGGGTACTACGAGCAGTACTTC. Protein product: CAWSVPPGQGYYEQYF. The V call is TRBV30, the J call TRBJ2-7; 9 bases align to TRBD1. Germline V CDR1 and CDR2: GTSNPN, SVGIG (reference sequence). This CDR3 contains 16 residues. V shed 0 bases and J 3 bases; nucleotides not matched to a gene: 9.